What follows are 26 T cell receptor beta chains derived from one specimen sequenced in a study of beta chain features in type 1 diabetes. The study's findings and limits: For Type 1 diabetes patients, all four CD4+ subsets carried TCRB CDR3s that were moderately but significantly shorter.

The study reverse transcribed the entire isolated RNA, so it sequenced expressed TCRB transcripts. This table comes from immunoSEQ multiplex PCR, and its TCRdb copy is limited to in-frame clones, with some not included. Of about 14,000 clones in the sample, roughly 60% were seen once. The antigens of these receptors remain unknown. The material sequenced was stem cell memory CD4+ T cells from blood. The receptors were gathered from a woman between 18 and 29 years old with type 1 diabetes.

The J gene is TRBJ2-3, the V gene TRBV5-1; possibly TRBD2 for D (5 bases). This CDR3 has 16 residues. V gave up 0 bases and J gave up 1 base, with 12 bases separating them. CDR1 is SGHRS, CDR2 YFSETQ, per germline. The DNA for the CDR3 is TGCGCCAGCAGCTTGGCCCCGGGTAGCGGCACAGATACGCAGTATTTT. It yields the protein CASSLAPGSGTDTQYF. Drawing the rest from reference TRBV5-1 and TRBJ2-3, the complete variable domain is KAGVTQTPRYLIKTRGQQVTLSCSPISGHRSVSWYQQTPGQGLQFLFEYFSETQRNKGNFPGRFSGRQFSNSRSEMNVSTLELGDSALYLCASSLAPGSGTDTQYFGPGTRLTVL.

This chain connects TRBV7-2 to TRBJ1-5, with 11 bases lining up with TRBD1. Trimming at V came to 5 bases and at J to 7 bases, leaving 7 bases not matched to a gene. The germline CDR1 and CDR2 sequences are SGHTA and FQGNSA. The CDR3 runs to 15 residues. Here the CDR3 reads CASSARTGGPQPQHF. CDR3 nucleotide sequence: TGTGCCAGCAGCGCCCGGACAGGGGGCCCCCAGCCCCAGCATTTT.

V gene TRBV19 combines with J gene TRBJ1-1; no reliable D call. The CDR3 length is 13 residues. V lost 1 base and J lost 6, with 9 bases in between. The germline V gene has CDR1 LNHDA and CDR2 SQIVND (reference sequence). The CDR3 spells CASSIVAWAEAFF. The CDR3 DNA sequence: TGTGCCAGTAGTATAGTAGCATGGGCTGAAGCTTTCTTT.

For the CDR3, the DNA is TGTGCCAGCAGTTTAGAAGGGGAGCCCCAGCATTTT. It translates to CASSLEGEPQHF. J is TRBJ1-5 and V is TRBV28; perhaps TRBD1 as D (5 bases). CDR1 is MDHEN and CDR2 is SYDVKM in the germline V gene. The CDR3 has 12 amino acids. V lost 2 bases and J 8 bases, leaving 7 bases between the germline ends.

This chain connects TRBV29-1 to TRBJ2-2; D uncertain. Germline values: CDR1 SQVTM, CDR2 ANQGSEA. This CDR3 contains 14 residues. With 1 base removed from V and 4 bases from J, the gap between germline ends came to 10 bases. The CDR3 nucleotides are TGCAGCGTTGAAGTCCAGGCCGGCACCGGGGAGCTGTTTTTT. Translating it yields CSVEVQAGTGELFF.

This chain joins TRBV12-5 and TRBJ1-2; D not certain. The CDR3 has 15 amino acids. Trimming removed 1 base from V and 1 base from J, with 10 bases in between. Germline V lookup: CDR1 LGHNT, CDR2 FRNRAP. The CDR3: CASGLGGGLNYGYTF. The CDR3 DNA reads TGTGCTAGTGGTTTGGGGGGTGGACTTAACTATGGCTACACCTTC.

This clone was counted between two and nine times. The chain links TRBV5-1 to TRBJ2-7; 9 bases agree with TRBD2. The CDR3 is made up of 17 amino acids. Trimming removed 0 bases from V and 0 bases from J; junction bases left unmatched: 7. CDR1 is SGHRS, CDR2 YFSETQ, per germline. CDR3 sequence (DNA): TGCGCCAGCAGCTTGGCCCTAGCGGGACTCGCCTCCTACGAGCAGTACTTC. It is translated as CASSLALAGLASYEQYF.

A few counts support this clone. V is TRBV19 and J is TRBJ2-3; possibly TRBD2 for D (6 bases). The V end was cut by 3 bases, the J end by 6 bases, with 13 bases between. The CDR3 is 14 residues long. The germline V gene has CDR1 LNHDA and CDR2 SQIVND (reference sequence). The CDR3 loop is CASSMRRVVDTQYF. Here the CDR3 DNA reads TGTGCCAGTAGTATGAGGAGGGTCGTCGATACGCAGTATTTT.

The genes are TRBV7-9 and TRBJ2-1; D is possibly TRBD1 (7 bases). The CDR3 runs to 14 residues. V shed 1 base and J shed 11 bases, with 15 bases lying between them. CDR1 is SEHNR, CDR2 FQNEAQ, per germline (reference sequence). The CDR3 region is CASSLVSGGPKQFF. CDR3 nucleotide sequence: TGTGCCAGCAGCTTAGTTTCAGGGGGGCCCAAGCAGTTCTTC.

This clone has just a few counts. This chain joins TRBV2 and TRBJ2-7; TRBD1 matches at 9 bases. Trimming cost V 5 bases and J 6 bases; bases outside gene matches: 5. This CDR3 is built from 13 residues. Looked up from germline, CDR1 is SNHLY and CDR2 is FYNNEI. The CDR3 coding sequence is TGTGCCAGCAGTAAGGACAGGGGACGCGAGCAGTACTTC. Translation: CASSKDRGREQYF.

The chain couples TRBV9 to TRBJ1-1, with TRBD1 identical over 8 bases. The germline V gene has CDR1 SGDLS and CDR2 YYNGEE. The CDR3 has 16 residues. The junction had 13 bases not matched to a gene; V was cut back by 4 bases and J by 5 bases. The chain's CDR3 is CASSNRGDRIGTEAFF. The CDR3 DNA sequence: TGTGCCAGCAGCAATAGGGGGGACAGGATAGGTACTGAAGCTTTCTTT.

The chain uses TRBV7-2 and TRBJ2-7, with 9 bases that match TRBD2. This CDR3 has 14 residues. From germline, CDR1 is SGHTA and CDR2 FQGNSA. V dropped 4 bases and J dropped 3; count of bases not matched to a gene: 4. CDR3 sequence: CASSSSGALYEQYF. The CDR3 nucleotides are TGTGCCAGCAGCTCTAGCGGGGCTCTCTACGAGCAGTACTTC.

CDR3 sequence (DNA): TGTGCCAGCAGCTTTGGGACAGCCCCCGACAATGAGCAGTTCTTC. Its protein product is CASSFGTAPDNEQFF. The chain is built from TRBV7-3 and TRBJ2-1; 7 bases fit TRBD1. The germline V gene has CDR1 SGHTA and CDR2 FQGTGA. The CDR3 length is 15 residues. V dropped 3 bases and J dropped 5; count of bases not matched to a gene: 7.

The chain joins TRBV11-2 to TRBJ1-2, with TRBD1 identical over 9 bases. The CDR3 totals 17 residues. Trimming took 5 bases from V and 7 from J; bases not matched to a gene: 17. Germline CDR1 and CDR2: SGHAT and FQNNGV. CDR3 bases: TGTGCCAGCAGCACGCGAACTGTAGGGGACAGGGTGCGTGGCTACACCTTC. Protein product: CASSTRTVGDRVRGYTF.

The J gene is TRBJ1-2, the V gene TRBV6-5; a weak D match, TRBD1 (6 bases). Germline lookup yields CDR1 MNHEY and CDR2 SVGAGI. The CDR3 is 16 residues long. Trimming pared 2 bases from V and 0 bases from J, leaving 13 bases between. The CDR3 nucleotides read TGTGCCAGCAGTTACGATTCAGGGGCAGCTAACTATGGCTACACCTTC. It encodes CASSYDSGAANYGYTF.

With respect to this clone: Other DNA sequences in this sample translate to the same CDR3. The gene calls are TRBV7-3 and TRBJ1-1; TRBD1 matches 7 bases. V lost 5 bases, J lost 1 base, and 1 base stayed unmatched. Germline assignment: CDR1 SGHTA and CDR2 FQGTGA. The CDR3 contains 13 residues. For the CDR3, the DNA is TGTGCCAGCAGCCGGGACAGGAACACTGAAGCTTTCTTT. Translation: CASSRDRNTEAFF.

V is TRBV4-3 and J is TRBJ2-3; 8 bases match TRBD2. CDR1 is LGHNA, CDR2 YSLEER, per germline. V lost 3 bases and J lost 6; bases outside the gene matches: 5. The CDR3 totals 14 residues. CDR3 amino acids: CASSHTASGDTQYF. CDR3 DNA sequence: TGCGCCAGCAGCCACACGGCTAGCGGGGATACGCAGTATTTT.

In this sample, this clone turned up a few times. This chain uses TRBV5-1 with TRBJ2-7, with 8 nucleotides matching TRBD1. The ends lost 0 bases at V and 6 bases at J; junction bases unmatched: 5. This CDR3 has 14 amino acids. CDR1 and CDR2 (germline): SGHRS, YFSETQ. In DNA form, the CDR3 reads TGCGCCAGCAGCTTGGAGTGGGACAGGCGCGAGCAGTACTTC. Translation gives CASSLEWDRREQYF.

This clone has just a few counts. The V gene is TRBV7-9, the J gene TRBJ2-3; 7 bases agree with TRBD2. The CDR3 totals 15 residues. V lost 5 bases to trimming and J lost 2 bases; unmatched junction nucleotides: 7. Germline CDR1 reads SEHNR; CDR2 reads FQNEAQ (reference sequence). This CDR3 is CASSQAGPSTDTQYF. CDR3 DNA sequence: TGTGCCAGCAGCCAAGCGGGGCCTTCCACAGATACGCAGTATTTT.

V usage is TRBV4-3 and J usage is TRBJ1-1, with D maybe TRBD1 (5 bases). In germline, CDR1 is LGHNA, CDR2 YSLEER. V gave up 1 base and J gave up 4 bases, with 13 bases separating them. The CDR3 has 15 residues. CDR3 nucleotide sequence: TGCGCCAGCAGCCAAGGGAGGGGAGTTGGCACTGAAGCTTTCTTT. It codes for CASSQGRGVGTEAFF.

The CDR3 spells CAISETGSYEQYF. The CDR3 coding sequence is TGTGCCATCAGCGAGACAGGTTCCTACGAGCAGTACTTC. The chain employs TRBV10-3 and TRBJ2-7, with D perhaps TRBD1 (6 bases). Germline V gene data show CDR1 as ENHRY and CDR2 as SYGVKD. Trimming shortened V by 6 bases and J by 1 base, and 10 bases separated the two germline ends. This CDR3 is 13 amino acids long.

This sequence joins TRBV7-2 and TRBJ2-5; TRBD1 matches at 9 bases. Germline-derived CDR1 and CDR2 are SGHTA and FQGNSA. The junction had 7 bases not matched to a gene; V was cut back by 0 bases and J by 2 bases. CDR3 length: 17 residues. The CDR3 loop reads CASSLAGTGRGQETQYF. DNA for the CDR3: TGTGCCAGCAGCTTAGCGGGGACAGGGAGGGGGCAAGAGACCCAGTACTTC.

CDR3 protein: CASSYRMGDPDRNTIYF. The CDR3 DNA follows: TGTGCCAGCAGCTATCGAATGGGCGACCCTGATCGAAACACCATATATTTT. This chain connects TRBV7-9 to TRBJ1-3; D is unresolved. The CDR3 sequence is 17 residues long. CDR1 is SEHNR and CDR2 is FQNEAQ in the germline V gene (reference sequence). With 4 bases removed from V and 5 bases from J, the gap between germline ends came to 21 bases. The full variable domain, in which reference TRBV7-9 and TRBJ1-3 provide the parts outside the CDR3, is DTGVSQNPRHKITKRGQNVTFRCDPISEHNRLYWYRQTLGQGPEFLTYFQNEAQLEKSRLLSDRFSAERPKGSFSTLEIQRTEQGDSAMYLCASSYRMGDPDRNTIYFGEGSWLTVV.

This clone turned up a few times. This rearrangement joins TRBV5-1 to TRBJ2-5, with 12 nucleotides matching TRBD2. This CDR3 region has 16 residues. Germline V CDR1 and CDR2: SGHRS, YFSETQ. V lost 3 bases and J lost 0; bases outside the gene matches: 3. CDR3 amino acids: CASSSTSGGNQETQYF. The DNA of the CDR3 is TGCGCCAGCAGCTCGACTAGCGGGGGCAACCAAGAGACCCAGTACTTC.

This chain connects TRBV7-2 to TRBJ2-3, with 8 bases that match TRBD2. The CDR3 totals 16 residues. Germline lookup yields CDR1 SGHTA and CDR2 FQGNSA. The V gene end was trimmed by 2 bases and the J gene end by 0 bases; junction bases not matched to a gene: 4. The CDR3 region has the DNA TGTGCCAGCAGCTTACATAGCGGGACTAGCACAGATACGCAGTATTTT. Translation: CASSLHSGTSTDTQYF.

This clone showed up just a few times. The chain is built from TRBV5-4 and TRBJ2-2, with 12 positions matching TRBD2. The CDR3 has 16 amino acids. The germline V gene has CDR1 SGHNT and CDR2 YYREEE (reference sequence). After removal of 4 bases from V and 6 bases from J, the junction contained 7 bases not matched to a gene. CDR3 in DNA: TGTGCCAGCAGCCCCCCTAGCGGGGGGGCGGCCGGGGAGCTGTTTTTT. Protein: CASSPPSGGAAGELFF.